These T cell receptor beta chains were read from a single sample in a study of PD-1 blockade in mismatch repair-deficient tumors. Only in-frame clones appear in the TCRdb table, and some are missing; sequencing was by immunoSEQ multiplex PCR. The sample carries 70,000 to 90,000 clones, 70% to 90% recorded once. The sequences come from peripheral blood, collected 44 weeks after starting pembrolizumab. The receptors were sampled from an adult with mismatch repair-deficient cancer. Both conserved end residues are part of each CDR3. A D gene is named only where the DNA matches it firmly. Clone size, where shown, is once, few, many, or a class for clones that have expanded.

J gene | D gene | V gene | clone size | CDR3 protein | CDR3 DNA
TRBJ1-2 | NA | TRBV7-2 | NA | CASSLEMGINYGYTF | TGTGCCAGCAGCTTGGAGATGGGGATAAACTATGGCTACACCTTC
TRBJ1-3 | TRBD1 | TRBV5-1 | NA | CASSLGTGADAGTGNTIYF | TGCGCCAGCAGCTTGGGGACAGGGGCTGACGCTGGTACTGGAAACACCATATATTTT
TRBJ2-1 | TRBD1 | TRBV9 | NA | CASSGLTGGPFRDEQFF | TGTGCCAGCAGCGGCTTGACAGGGGGGCCCTTTCGCGATGAGCAGTTCTTC
TRBJ2-2 | NA | TRBV5-1 | few | CASSPAQRVSNTGELFF | TGCGCCAGCAGCCCCGCCCAGCGGGTGTCGAACACCGGGGAGCTGTTTTTT
TRBJ2-5 | TRBD1 | TRBV9 | once | CASSYRQGVEETQYF | TGTGCCAGCAGCTACCGACAGGGGGTCGAAGAGACCCAGTACTTC
TRBJ2-3 | NA | TRBV11-2 | NA | CASSRLVSTDTQYF | TGTGCCAGCAGCCGTCTAGTCTCCACAGATACGCAGTATTTT
TRBJ2-7 | NA | TRBV7-9 | NA | CASSLDSWYEQYF | TGTGCCAGCAGCTTAGACTCTTGGTACGAGCAGTACTTC
TRBJ1-2 | NA | TRBV2 | NA | CASSETGIGNYGYTF | TGTGCCAGCAGTGAAACAGGGATCGGCAACTATGGCTACACCTTC
TRBJ2-2 | TRBD2 | TRBV5-8 | NA | CASSFPTSGRDTGELFF | TGTGCCAGCAGCTTCCCTACTAGCGGTCGAGACACCGGGGAGCTGTTTTTT
TRBJ2-5 | TRBD1 | TRBV4-1 | NA | CASSLGDRGHSGTQYF | TGCGCCAGCAGCCTCGGGGACAGGGGGCATTCGGGGACCCAGTACTTC
TRBJ2-1 | TRBD2 | TRBV9 | NA | CASSAGLAGFNEQFF | TGTGCCAGCAGCGCGGGACTAGCGGGATTCAATGAGCAGTTCTTC
TRBJ1-2 | TRBD1 | TRBV5-3 | few | CARRRGLGTGLNYGYTF | TGTGCCAGACGCCGGGGTTTGGGGACAGGCCTCAACTATGGCTACACCTTC
TRBJ1-1 | NA | TRBV5-1 | NA | CASSLLGWNTEAFF | TGCGCCAGCAGCTTGCTAGGGTGGAACACTGAAGCTTTCTTT
TRBJ2-2 | NA | TRBV4-3 | NA | CASKRDRLSNTGELFF | TGCGCCAGCAAAAGAGACAGGCTCTCCAACACCGGGGAGCTGTTTTTT
TRBJ2-7 | NA | TRBV6-5 | NA | CASSQGSSYEQYF | TGTGCCAGCAGTCAGGGGAGCTCCTACGAGCAGTACTTC
TRBJ2-1 | TRBD2 | TRBV11-1 | NA | CASSLGRDGRMNEQFF | TGTGCCAGCAGCTTAGGTCGGGACGGGAGGATGAATGAGCAGTTCTTC
TRBJ1-5 | TRBD1 | TRBV28 | once | CASSSPGTGGKWGFYSNQPQHF | TGTGCCAGCAGTTCTCCCGGGACAGGCGGAAAATGGGGCTTCTATAGCAATCAGCCCCAGCATTTT
TRBJ2-7 | TRBD1 | TRBV6-1 | NA | CASTERTGSSYEQYF | TGTGCCAGCACCGAGAGGACAGGGAGCTCCTACGAGCAGTACTTC
TRBJ2-7 | NA | TRBV5-6 | NA | CASSRGQTYEQYF | TGTGCCAGCAGCCGTGGACAGACCTACGAGCAGTACTTC
TRBJ2-3 | NA | TRBV19 | NA | CASSSSADTQYF | TGTGCCAGTAGTTCTTCGGCAGATACGCAGTATTTT
TRBJ1-5 | TRBD1 | TRBV7-8 | NA | CASSSYPGTAVNQPQHF | TGTGCCAGCAGCTCTTATCCCGGGACAGCAGTCAATCAGCCCCAGCATTTT
TRBJ2-1 | TRBD2 | TRBV5-1 | NA | CASSWGTSGPRGINEQFF | TGCGCCAGCAGCTGGGGGACTAGCGGACCTCGTGGCATCAATGAGCAGTTCTTC
TRBJ2-7 | TRBD1 | TRBV27 | NA | CASSFFRFGTGVGEQYF | TGTGCCAGCAGTTTTTTCCGATTCGGGACAGGGGTAGGCGAGCAGTACTTC
TRBJ1-2 | NA | TRBV27 | NA | CASSHRPSDYGYTF | TGTGCCAGCAGTCACAGGCCGAGTGACTATGGCTACACCTTC
TRBJ2-3 | TRBD1 | TRBV18 | NA | CASSPILGQEGNTQYF | TGTGCCAGCTCACCTATATTAGGACAGGAAGGAAATACGCAGTATTTT
TRBJ2-1 | TRBD2 | TRBV5-4 | NA | CASSRTSVSYNEQFF | TGTGCCAGCAGCCGGACTAGCGTAAGTTACAATGAGCAGTTCTTC